Each of the 12 T cell receptor beta chains below was sequenced from the same sample in a study of T cell repertoires in cytomegalovirus infection. Using its own MiXCR run on the reads, TCRdb lists one record per CDR3 protein. Here the sample spans about 490,000 distinct CDR3 sequences, approximately 10% being singletons. The specimen was PBMCs. The receptors were sampled from a human donor in good health (CMV status not recorded). Some clones in this sample may be carry-over from other donors' samples.

J is TRBJ1-5 and V is TRBV12-3 or TRBV12-4; possibly TRBD1 for D (5 bases). The V end was cut by 1 base, the J end by 0 bases, with 10 bases between. This CDR3 has 16 amino acids. CDR3 sequence: CASSLDLGRSNQPQHF. The CDR3, as DNA: TGTGCCAGCAGTTTAGACCTGGGACGTAGCAATCAGCCCCAGCATTTT.

V and J are TRBV4-1 and TRBJ2-5; no definite D call. V lost 1 base and J 1 base, leaving 7 bases between the germline ends. Germline V lookup: CDR1 MGHRA, CDR2 YSYEKL. CDR3 length: 14 amino acids. This chain's CDR3 is CASSQVNGQETQYF. In nucleotides, the CDR3 is TGCGCCAGCAGCCAAGTGAACGGCCAAGAGACCCAGTACTTC.

This clonotype was counted at least ten times. The chain combines TRBV6-1 with TRBJ1-2; D ambiguous. The V end was cut by 4 bases, the J end by 3 bases, with 9 bases between. The CDR3 length is 13 residues. Germline V gene data show CDR1 as MNHNS and CDR2 as SASEGT. The CDR3 loop reads CASSVGGYYGYTF. CDR3 coding DNA: TGTGCCAGCAGTGTGGGAGGGTACTATGGCTACACCTTC.

There are many counts of this clonotype. The chain carries TRBV25-1 and TRBJ1-4; D gene uncertain. Germline V gene data show CDR1 as MGHDK and CDR2 as SYGVNS. V gave up 5 bases and J gave up 1 base, with 5 bases separating them. CDR3 length: 13 residues. For the CDR3, the DNA is TGTGCCAGCAGTTTTGGAACTAATGAAAAACTGTTTTTT. This sequence encodes CASSFGTNEKLFF.

The table lists this clonotype with many counts. V is TRBV2 and J is TRBJ1-5, with 10 bases identical to TRBD1. The germline gives CDR1 SNHLY, CDR2 FYNNEI. Trimming took 7 bases from V and 4 from J; bases not matched to a gene: 1. The CDR3 has 13 residues. In DNA form, the CDR3 reads TGTGCCAGCAAGGGACAGGGGAATCAGCCCCAGCATTTT. It translates to CASKGQGNQPQHF.

This clonotype came up many times. V gene TRBV11-2 combines with J gene TRBJ2-1, with 7 bases identical to TRBD2. Germline V lookup: CDR1 SGHAT, CDR2 FQNNGV. Trimming at V came to 2 bases and at J to 6 bases, leaving 4 bases not matched to a gene. The CDR3 is 14 residues long. The CDR3 loop reads CASSLMREFNEQFF. In DNA form, the CDR3 reads TGTGCCAGCAGCTTAATGCGGGAGTTCAATGAGCAGTTCTTC.

This clonotype was picked up a small number of times. The gene calls are TRBV20-1 and TRBJ2-1; TRBD1 matches 7 bases. Trimming removed 7 bases from V and 0 bases from J; junction bases left unmatched: 9. CDR3 size: 15 residues. Germline V CDR1 and CDR2: DFQATT, SNEGSKA (reference sequence). In DNA, the CDR3 is TGCAGTGTTCGCTCCGGGACAGCCTCCTACAATGAGCAGTTCTTC. Translating gives CSVRSGTASYNEQFF.

This clonotype was seen ten or more times. The junction shows a germline mismatch at one end, possibly a read error. The chain couples TRBV7-7 to TRBJ2-7, with 11 positions matching TRBD1. Germline-derived CDR1 and CDR2 are SSHAT and FNYEAQ (reference sequence). The CDR3 contains 14 residues. CDR3 amino acids: CASSLGQGAHEQYF. CDR3 DNA: TGTGCTAGCAGCCTCGGACAGGGGGCCCACGAGCAGTACTTC. Based on the CDR3 plus reference TRBV7-7 and TRBJ2-7, the full variable domain is GAGVSQSPRYKVTKRGQDVTLRCDPISSHATLYWYQQALGQGPEFLTYFNYEAQPDKSGLPSDRFSAERPEGSISTLTIQRTEQRDSAMYRCASSLGQGAHEQYFGPGTRLTVT.

The sample holds many counts of this clonotype. The V and J genes are TRBV19 and TRBJ1-5, with D possibly TRBD1 on 6 matching bases. V lost 3 bases and J lost 2, with 29 bases in between. Looked up from germline, CDR1 is LNHDA and CDR2 is SQIVND (reference sequence). This CDR3 is built from 21 residues. The CDR3 protein is CASSIWAYVQGISLGNQPQHF. The CDR3 coding sequence is TGTGCCAGTAGTATTTGGGCCTACGTGCAGGGGATTAGCCTGGGCAATCAGCCCCAGCATTTT.

This clonotype turned up a few times. The rearrangement uses TRBV12-5 and TRBJ2-5, with D perhaps TRBD1 (5 bases). Trimming stripped 0 bases from V and 3 bases from J, with 11 bases between. This CDR3 is 15 amino acids long. Per germline, CDR1 LGHNT and CDR2 FRNRAP. The CDR3 loop reads CASGLVRGAEETQYF. CDR3 nucleotides: TGTGCTAGTGGTTTGGTACGTGGGGCAGAAGAGACCCAGTACTTC.

There are many counts of this clonotype. The chain combines TRBV7-8 with TRBJ2-5, with TRBD2 identical over 7 bases. Losses at the gene ends were 2 bases for V and 5 bases for J; bases not matched to a gene: 8. The CDR3 is made up of 15 amino acids. Germline V lookup: CDR1 SGHVS, CDR2 FQNEAQ. The CDR3 here is CASSLLGGLGETQYF. CDR3 DNA sequence: TGTGCCAGCAGCTTACTCGGGGGGTTGGGGGAGACCCAGTACTTC.

This clonotype was seen a few times. The DNA for the CDR3 is TGCGCCAGCAGCCTGGGACACCTTAGCACAGATACGCAGTATTTT. This codes for CASSLGHLSTDTQYF. V and J are TRBV5-1 and TRBJ2-3; TRBD1 might be the D (6 bases). Trimming pared 4 bases from V and 0 bases from J, leaving 12 bases between. The length of the CDR3 is 15 residues. Per germline, CDR1 SGHRS and CDR2 YFSETQ.